This passage covers 6 T cell receptor beta chains from one sample sequenced in a study of T cell changes during pregnancy in multiple sclerosis (dated by TCRdb to between 2018 and 2021). Library construction relied on the immunoSEQ multiplex PCR assay. In TCRdb, the immuneACCESS table is reduced to in-frame sequences with V and J assigned. These tables do not hold every clone; where another copy was compared, an unresolved V gene accounts for under half, and the others remain unexplained. Counted in this sample were tens of thousands of clones; roughly 90% of them appeared once. The ten largest make up roughly 1.4% of the sample. The sample here was peripheral blood, taken in the second trimester of pregnancy. These receptors came from a female donor with multiple sclerosis, enrolled in a pregnancy study.

V usage is TRBV4-1 and J usage is TRBJ1-3, with D maybe TRBD1 (5 bases). The germline V and J ends were trimmed by 1 base and 5 bases, with 27 bases remaining between them. The CDR3 contains 20 residues. Germline CDR1 and CDR2: MGHRA and YSYEKL. CDR3 in DNA: TGCGCCAGCAGCCAAGTTAGACTGCAAGCGCGTGGGGCGTTCCGAAACACCATATATTTT. Its protein is CASSQVRLQARGAFRNTIYF.

The chain employs TRBV5-1 and TRBJ2-7, with 8 bases identical to TRBD1. The CDR3 runs 15 residues. V lost 4 bases and J lost 4; bases outside the gene matches: 10. Germline V gene lookup returns CDR1 SGHRS and CDR2 YFSETQ. DNA of the CDR3: TGCGCCAGCAGCCATGGACAGGGTCGGCGGTACGAGCAGTACTTC. It codes for CASSHGQGRRYEQYF.

The rearrangement joins TRBV5-1 to TRBJ2-2; 10 bases agree with TRBD1. Trimming took 6 bases from V and 3 from J; bases not matched to a gene: 8. Looked up from germline, CDR1 is SGHRS and CDR2 is YFSETQ. This CDR3 comprises 16 residues. CDR3 DNA: TGCGCCAGCACCCCTCCGGGACAGGGGTACACCGGGGAGCTGTTTTTT. Amino acid sequence: CASTPPGQGYTGELFF.

V and J are TRBV5-6 and TRBJ2-1, with TRBD2 identical over 11 bases. CDR1 is SGHDT, CDR2 YYEEEE, per germline. This CDR3 is built from 16 residues. J was trimmed by 4 bases and V by 3 bases; bases with no gene match: 6. CDR3 nucleotide sequence: TGTGCCAGCAGCTCGGCCGGGACTAGCGGATACAATGAGCAGTTCTTC. Protein: CASSSAGTSGYNEQFF.

The chain combines TRBV19 with TRBJ2-1, with TRBD2 matching 9 bases. Germline values: CDR1 LNHDA, CDR2 SQIVND (reference sequence). The CDR3 loop spans 15 amino acids. J was trimmed by 4 bases and V by 3 bases; bases with no gene match: 4. The CDR3 DNA reads as TGTGCCAGTAGTATCGCAACTAGCGGGTACAATGAGCAGTTCTTC. Protein: CASSIATSGYNEQFF.

This CDR3 is CASSFGGVRSSYGYTF. Written as DNA, the CDR3 is TGTGCCAGCAGCTTCGGGGGGGTTAGGTCGAGCTATGGCTACACCTTC. The chain uses TRBV5-5 and TRBJ1-2; D might be TRBD1 (5 bases). V lost 2 bases, J lost 4 bases, and 18 bases lay in between. CDR3 length: 16 amino acids. Germline assignment: CDR1 SGHKS and CDR2 YYEKEE (reference sequence).